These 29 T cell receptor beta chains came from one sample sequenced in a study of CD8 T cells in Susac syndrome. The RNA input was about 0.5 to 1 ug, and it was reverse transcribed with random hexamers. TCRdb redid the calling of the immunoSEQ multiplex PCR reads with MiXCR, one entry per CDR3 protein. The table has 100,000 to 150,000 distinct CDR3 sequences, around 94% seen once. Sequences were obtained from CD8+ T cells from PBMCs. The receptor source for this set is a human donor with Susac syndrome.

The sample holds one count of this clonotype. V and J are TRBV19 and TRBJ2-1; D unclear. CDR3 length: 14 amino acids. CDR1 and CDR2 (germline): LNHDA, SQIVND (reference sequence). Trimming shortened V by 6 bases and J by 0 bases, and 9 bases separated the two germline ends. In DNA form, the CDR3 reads TGTGCCAGTAGCCCGACGAGCTCCTACAATGAGCAGTTCTTC. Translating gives CASSPTSSYNEQFF.

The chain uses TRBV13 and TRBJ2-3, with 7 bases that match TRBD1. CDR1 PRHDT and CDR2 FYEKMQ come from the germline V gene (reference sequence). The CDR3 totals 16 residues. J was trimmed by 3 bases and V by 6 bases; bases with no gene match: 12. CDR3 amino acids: CASRPGTALETDTQYF. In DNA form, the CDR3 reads TGTGCCAGCAGACCCGGGACAGCTCTTGAGACAGATACGCAGTATTTT.

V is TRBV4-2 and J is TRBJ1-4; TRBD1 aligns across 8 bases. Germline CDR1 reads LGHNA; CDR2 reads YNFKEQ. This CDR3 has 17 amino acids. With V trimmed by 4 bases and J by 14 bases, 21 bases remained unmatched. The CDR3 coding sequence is TGTGCCAGCAGCCCTTCGGACAGGGAGGGCGTAACAATAGGGCTGTTTTTT. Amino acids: CASSPSDREGVTIGLFF.

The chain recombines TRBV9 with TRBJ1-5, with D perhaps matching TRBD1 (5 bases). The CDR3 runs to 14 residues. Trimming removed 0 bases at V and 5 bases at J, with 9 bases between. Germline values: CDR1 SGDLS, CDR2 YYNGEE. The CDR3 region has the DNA TGTGCCAGCAGCGTAGACATGGGGGATCAGCCCCAGCATTTT. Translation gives CASSVDMGDQPQHF.

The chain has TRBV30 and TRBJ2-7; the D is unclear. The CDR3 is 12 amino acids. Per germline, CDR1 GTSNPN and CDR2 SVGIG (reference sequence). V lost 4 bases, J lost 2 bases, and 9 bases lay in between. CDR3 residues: CAWTPNAYEQYF. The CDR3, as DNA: TGTGCCTGGACTCCTAACGCCTACGAGCAGTACTTC.

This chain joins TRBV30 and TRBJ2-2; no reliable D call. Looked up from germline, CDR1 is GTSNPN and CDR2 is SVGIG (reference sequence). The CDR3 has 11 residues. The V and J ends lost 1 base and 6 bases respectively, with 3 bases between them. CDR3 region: CAWSASGELFF. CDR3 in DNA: TGTGCCTGGAGTGCTTCCGGGGAGCTGTTTTTT.

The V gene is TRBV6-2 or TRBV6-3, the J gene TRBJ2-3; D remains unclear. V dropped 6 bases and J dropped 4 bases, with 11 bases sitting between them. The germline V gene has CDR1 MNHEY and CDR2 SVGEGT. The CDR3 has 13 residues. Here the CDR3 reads CASSLPWADTQYF. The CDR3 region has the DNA TGTGCCAGCAGCCTACCGTGGGCAGATACGCAGTATTTT.

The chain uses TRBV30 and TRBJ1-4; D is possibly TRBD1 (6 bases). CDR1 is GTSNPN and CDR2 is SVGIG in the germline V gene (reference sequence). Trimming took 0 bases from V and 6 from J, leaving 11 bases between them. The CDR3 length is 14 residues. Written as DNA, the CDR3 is TGTGCCTGGAGTGTAGGGGGAACGGATGAAAAACTGTTTTTT. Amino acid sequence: CAWSVGGTDEKLFF.

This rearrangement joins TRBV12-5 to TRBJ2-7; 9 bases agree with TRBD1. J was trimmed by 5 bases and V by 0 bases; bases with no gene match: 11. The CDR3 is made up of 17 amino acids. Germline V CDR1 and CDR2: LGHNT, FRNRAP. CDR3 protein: CASGLVLSTGGVDEQYF. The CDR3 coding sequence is TGTGCTAGTGGTTTGGTACTATCGACAGGGGGGGTAGACGAGCAGTACTTC.

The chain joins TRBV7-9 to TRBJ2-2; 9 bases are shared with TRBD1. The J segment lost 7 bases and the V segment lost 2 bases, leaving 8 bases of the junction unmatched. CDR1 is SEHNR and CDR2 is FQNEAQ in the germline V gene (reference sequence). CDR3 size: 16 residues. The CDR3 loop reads CASSLSEQGAFGELFF. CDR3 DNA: TGTGCCAGCAGCTTAAGTGAACAGGGGGCGTTCGGGGAGCTGTTTTTT.

CDR3 nucleotides: TGTGCCAGCAGTGAAATGGGGGCACAAGAGACCCAGTACTTC. As protein: CASSEMGAQETQYF. This chain links TRBV2 with TRBJ2-5, with D possibly being TRBD1 (6 bases). The CDR3 loop spans 14 amino acids. V lost 2 bases, J lost 2 bases, and 9 bases lay in between. Germline-derived CDR1 and CDR2 are SNHLY and FYNNEI. Drawing the rest from reference TRBV2 and TRBJ2-5, the complete variable domain is EPEVTQTPSHQVTQMGQEVILRCVPISNHLYFYWYRQILGQKVEFLVSFYNNEISEKSEIFDDQFSVERPDGSNFTLKIRSTKLEDSAMYFCASSEMGAQETQYFGPGTRLLVL.

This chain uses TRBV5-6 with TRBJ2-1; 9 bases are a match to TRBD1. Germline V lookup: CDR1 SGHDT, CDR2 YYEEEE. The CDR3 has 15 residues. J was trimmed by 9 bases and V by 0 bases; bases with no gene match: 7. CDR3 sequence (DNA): TGTGCCAGCAGCTTGGCCGGGACAGGGTCGGGTGAGCAGTTCTTC. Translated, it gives CASSLAGTGSGEQFF.

The CDR3 region has the DNA TGTGCCAGCAGCCCCAGAGGGGTGAACACTGAAGCTTTCTTT. It is translated as CASSPRGVNTEAFF. The chain is built from TRBV5-4 and TRBJ1-1, with D possibly matching TRBD1 (5 bases). Deletions cut 4 bases from V and 0 bases from J, with 10 bases between. From germline, CDR1 is SGHNT and CDR2 YYREEE (reference sequence). The CDR3 extends over 14 amino acids.

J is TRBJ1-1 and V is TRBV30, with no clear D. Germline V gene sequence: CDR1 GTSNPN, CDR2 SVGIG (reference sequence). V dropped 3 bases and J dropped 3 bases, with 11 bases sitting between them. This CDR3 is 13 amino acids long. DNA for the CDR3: TGTGCCTGGAGCAAGGACGGAGACACTGAAGCTTTCTTT. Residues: CAWSKDGDTEAFF. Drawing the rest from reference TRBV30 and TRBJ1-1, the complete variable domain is SQTIHQWPATLVQPVGSPLSLECTVEGTSNPNLYWYRQAAGRGLQLLFYSVGIGQISSEVPQNLSASRPQDRQFILSSKKLLLSDSGFYLCAWSKDGDTEAFFGQGTRLTVV.

CDR3 sequence: CASSAPWEAQSPLHF. The CDR3 coding sequence is TGTGCCAGCAGCGCCCCATGGGAGGCTCAGTCACCCCTCCACTTT. This chain links TRBV27 with TRBJ1-6; D gene ambiguous. V lost 6 bases and J 10 bases, leaving 19 bases between the germline ends. This CDR3 region has 15 residues. Germline V gives CDR1 MNHEY, CDR2 SMNVEV (reference sequence).

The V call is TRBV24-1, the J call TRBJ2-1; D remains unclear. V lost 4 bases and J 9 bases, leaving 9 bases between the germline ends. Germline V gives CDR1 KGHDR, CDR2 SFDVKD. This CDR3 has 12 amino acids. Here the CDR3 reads CATSDMDGEQFF. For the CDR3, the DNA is TGTGCCACCAGTGACATGGACGGTGAGCAGTTCTTC.

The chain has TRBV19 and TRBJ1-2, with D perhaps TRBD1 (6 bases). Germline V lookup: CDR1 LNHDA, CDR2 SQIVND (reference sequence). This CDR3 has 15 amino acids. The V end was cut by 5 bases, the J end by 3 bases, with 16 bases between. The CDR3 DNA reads TGTGCCAGTAGTTTCCCGTTGGGGGGCGACTATGGCTACACCTTC. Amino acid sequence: CASSFPLGGDYGYTF.

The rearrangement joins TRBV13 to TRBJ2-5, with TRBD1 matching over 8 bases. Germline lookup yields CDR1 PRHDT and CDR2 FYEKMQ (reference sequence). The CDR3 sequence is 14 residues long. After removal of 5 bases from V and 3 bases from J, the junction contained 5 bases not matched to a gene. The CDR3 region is CASSLNRGEETQYF. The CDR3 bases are TGTGCCAGCAGCCTAAACAGGGGGGAAGAGACCCAGTACTTC.

CDR3 nucleotide sequence: TGTGCCAGCAGCTTGAGAGGGTGGGAGACCCAGTACTTC. Translating gives CASSLRGWETQYF. The rearrangement links TRBV11-2 to TRBJ2-5; the D gene is possibly TRBD2 (5 bases). Germline V gene data show CDR1 as SGHAT and CDR2 as FQNNGV. CDR3 length: 13 amino acids. V was shortened by 3 bases and J by 5 bases, with 10 bases between the two germline ends.

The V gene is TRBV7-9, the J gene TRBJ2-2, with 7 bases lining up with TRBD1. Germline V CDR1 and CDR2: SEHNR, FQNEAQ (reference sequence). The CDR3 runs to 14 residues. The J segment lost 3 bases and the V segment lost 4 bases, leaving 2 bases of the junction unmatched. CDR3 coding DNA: TGTGCCAGCAGCTCACAGGGGTACACCGGGGAGCTGTTTTTT. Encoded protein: CASSSQGYTGELFF.

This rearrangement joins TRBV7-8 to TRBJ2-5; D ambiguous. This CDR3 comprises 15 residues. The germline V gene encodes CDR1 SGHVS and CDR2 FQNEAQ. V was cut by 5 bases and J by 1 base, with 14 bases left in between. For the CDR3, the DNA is TGTGCCAGCAGCCCCCGGCCCGGGTTCCAAGAGACCCAGTACTTC. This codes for CASSPRPGFQETQYF.

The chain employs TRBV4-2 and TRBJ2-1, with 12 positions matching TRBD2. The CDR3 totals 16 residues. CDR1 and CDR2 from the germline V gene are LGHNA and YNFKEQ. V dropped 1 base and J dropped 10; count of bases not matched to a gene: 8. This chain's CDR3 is CASSQVASGRAGEQFF. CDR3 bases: TGTGCCAGCAGCCAAGTCGCTAGCGGGAGGGCCGGGGAGCAGTTCTTC.

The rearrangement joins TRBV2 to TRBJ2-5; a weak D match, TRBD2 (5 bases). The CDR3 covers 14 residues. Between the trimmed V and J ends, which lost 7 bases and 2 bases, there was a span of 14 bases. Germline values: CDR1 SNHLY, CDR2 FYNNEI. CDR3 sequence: CASTPLVGQETQYF. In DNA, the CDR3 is TGTGCCAGCACCCCACTAGTGGGACAAGAGACCCAGTACTTC.

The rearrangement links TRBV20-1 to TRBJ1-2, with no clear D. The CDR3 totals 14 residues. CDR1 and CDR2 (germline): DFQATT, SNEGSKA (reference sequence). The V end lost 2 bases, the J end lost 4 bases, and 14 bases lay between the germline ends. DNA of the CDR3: TGCAGTGCTAGATCGGACTCCGACACCTATGGCTACACCTTC. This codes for CSARSDSDTYGYTF.

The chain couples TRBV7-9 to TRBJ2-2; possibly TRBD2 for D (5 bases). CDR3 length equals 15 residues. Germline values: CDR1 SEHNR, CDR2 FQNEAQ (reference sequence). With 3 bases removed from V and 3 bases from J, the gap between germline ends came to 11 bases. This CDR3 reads CASSFRTPDTGELFF. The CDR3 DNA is TGTGCCAGCAGCTTTCGGACTCCTGACACCGGGGAGCTGTTTTTT.

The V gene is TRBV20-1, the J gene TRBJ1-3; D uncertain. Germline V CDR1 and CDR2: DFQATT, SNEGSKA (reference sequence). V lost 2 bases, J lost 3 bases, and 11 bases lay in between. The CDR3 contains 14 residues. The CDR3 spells CSARLLDLGNTIYF. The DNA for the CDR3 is TGCAGTGCTAGACTCTTGGATCTTGGAAACACCATATATTTT.

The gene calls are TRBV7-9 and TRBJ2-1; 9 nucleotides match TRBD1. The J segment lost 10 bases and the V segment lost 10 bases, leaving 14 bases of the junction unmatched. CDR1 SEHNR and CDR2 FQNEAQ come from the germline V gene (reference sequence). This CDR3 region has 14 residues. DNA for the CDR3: TGTGCCACCGACCCGGGACAGGGTACTGGAGAGCAGTTCTTC. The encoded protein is CATDPGQGTGEQFF.

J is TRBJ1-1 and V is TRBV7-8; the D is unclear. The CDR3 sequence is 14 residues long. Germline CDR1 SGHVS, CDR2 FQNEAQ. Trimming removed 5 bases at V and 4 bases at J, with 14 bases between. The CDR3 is CASSPRTPSTEAFF. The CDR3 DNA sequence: TGTGCCAGCAGCCCACGGACTCCGAGCACTGAAGCTTTCTTT.

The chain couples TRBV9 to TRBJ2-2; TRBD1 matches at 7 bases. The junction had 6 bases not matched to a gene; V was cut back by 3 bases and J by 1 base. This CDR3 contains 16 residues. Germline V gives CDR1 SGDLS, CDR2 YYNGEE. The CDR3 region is CASSARTGQNTGELFF. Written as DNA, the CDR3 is TGTGCCAGCAGCGCCCGGACAGGCCAGAACACCGGGGAGCTGTTTTTT.